This entry features one T cell receptor beta chain sequence. Original processing notes: Nucleated cell counts were estimated from reference gene primer amplification. Data came from immunoSEQ multiplex PCR; TCRdb stores just in-frame clones and leaves some out. D and trimming come from the DNA, and the V and J calls and clone size come from that table. The data hold about 70,000 clones, with 86% observed a single time. Trimming removed 6 bases at V and 0 bases at J, with 5 bases between. The CDR3 totals 13 residues. Germline V gene lookup returns CDR1 WSHSY and CDR2 SAAADI. The sample originates from a study of blood T cell repertoires in COVID-19. Across the whole study: Material from acute and convalescent COVID-19 was sourced from the United States, Italy and Spain. Sources were T cells, B-cell-depleted T cells, or PBMCs; the material itself was cDNA or gDNA.

The chain uses TRBV10-2 and TRBJ1-4; no firm D call. The TCR sequence derives from a man between 65 and 85 years old with active COVID-19. Sequences were obtained from peripheral blood. CDR3 DNA sequence: TGCGCCAGCAGAACTACAACTAATGAAAAACTGTTTTTT. Translated, it gives CASRTTTNEKLFF.